One sample yielded the 15 T cell receptor beta chains listed below, sequenced in a study of cytomegalovirus exposure and HLA in healthy donors. PCR primers comprised 60 Vbeta and 13 Jbeta primers. This table comes from immunoSEQ multiplex PCR, and its TCRdb copy is limited to in-frame clones, with some not included. The table has some 200,000 clones, over 60% seen once. The sample consisted of PBMCs. The receptor set was obtained from a woman in her forties or fifties in good health and CMV-seronegative.

This clone was seen more than once but under ten times. This chain links TRBV5-5 with TRBJ2-2; 9 nucleotides agree with TRBD1. This CDR3 comprises 17 residues. The V and J ends lost 5 bases and 1 base, in that order; junction bases with no gene match: 9. Germline-derived CDR1 and CDR2 are SGHKS and YYEKEE (reference sequence). The CDR3, as DNA: TGTGCCAGCAGTTCGGGACAGGGACCTATGAACACCGGGGAGCTGTTTTTT. Encoded protein: CASSSGQGPMNTGELFF.

The DNA for the CDR3 is TGTGCCACCAGCAGAAGAGTAGGGGCAGGGGGCGGTGAGACCCAGTACTTC. The encoded protein is CATSRRVGAGGGETQYF. The chain carries TRBV15 and TRBJ2-5; TRBD1 aligns across 8 bases. Trimming cost V 2 bases and J 5 bases; bases outside gene matches: 13. The CDR3 has 17 amino acids. Germline lookup yields CDR1 LNHNV and CDR2 YYDKDF (reference sequence).

This chain links TRBV2 with TRBJ2-7; 11 bases align to TRBD2. V shed 4 bases and J 3 bases; nucleotides not matched to a gene: 5. From germline, CDR1 is SNHLY and CDR2 FYNNEI. The CDR3 loop spans 15 amino acids. The chain's CDR3 is CASSGLAGKDYEQYF. CDR3 nucleotide sequence: TGTGCCAGCAGTGGACTAGCGGGAAAGGACTACGAGCAGTACTTC.

The genes are TRBV7-9 and TRBJ2-1; D ambiguous. The CDR3 is made up of 14 amino acids. Germline CDR1 and CDR2: SEHNR and FQNEAQ (reference sequence). Trimming pared 5 bases from V and 2 bases from J, leaving 10 bases between. The chain's CDR3 is CASSGPFAYNEQFF. Here the CDR3 DNA reads TGTGCCAGCAGCGGCCCATTTGCCTACAATGAGCAGTTCTTC.

The J gene is TRBJ2-7, the V gene TRBV30, with D possibly matching TRBD1 (6 bases). Trimming removed 4 bases at V and 4 bases at J, with 14 bases between. Looked up from germline, CDR1 is GTSNPN and CDR2 is SVGIG (reference sequence). This CDR3 contains 13 residues. The CDR3 here is CAWNAGVSYEQYF. DNA of the CDR3: TGTGCCTGGAATGCAGGGGTATCGTACGAGCAGTACTTC. Filled out from reference TRBV30 and TRBJ2-7, the complete variable domain reads SQTIHQWPATLVQPVGSPLSLECTVEGTSNPNLYWYRQAAGRGLQLLFYSVGIGQISSEVPQNLSASRPQDRQFILSSKKLLLSDSGFYLCAWNAGVSYEQYFGPGTRLTVT.

J is TRBJ1-4 and V is TRBV28, with a weak D call TRBD1 (6 bases). V lost 6 bases and J lost 5, with 16 bases in between. The germline V gene has CDR1 MDHEN and CDR2 SYDVKM. CDR3 size: 15 residues. The CDR3 nucleotides are TGTGCCAGCAGCCTTACACGAGGGGGAAATGAAAAACTGTTTTTT. Protein product: CASSLTRGGNEKLFF.

There are many counts of this clone. CDR3 nucleotide sequence: TGTGCCATCAGTGAGTCTCAGGGCGGGGGGCCTAGCACAGATACGCAGTATTTT. The encoded protein is CAISESQGGGPSTDTQYF. The V call is TRBV10-3, the J call TRBJ2-3; 8 bases align to TRBD2. Losses at the gene ends were 0 bases for V and 0 bases for J; bases not matched to a gene: 8. The CDR3 consists of 18 residues. Germline CDR1 reads ENHRY; CDR2 reads SYGVKD.

The CDR3: CASSFRRGTYEQYF. The CDR3 coding sequence is TGTGCCAGCAGTTTTAGGCGGGGTACCTACGAGCAGTACTTC. This chain connects TRBV28 to TRBJ2-5; maybe TRBD2 (6 bases). TRBJ2-7 explains the end of the DNA better; the J call may be wrong. The CDR3 length is 14 residues. Germline V gene data show CDR1 as MDHEN and CDR2 as SYDVKM.

This chain connects TRBV5-5 to TRBJ2-3; D is ambiguous. Per the germline V gene, CDR1 is SGHKS and CDR2 is YYEKEE (reference sequence). The CDR3 consists of 12 residues. V lost 2 bases and J 3 bases, leaving 4 bases between the germline ends. DNA of the CDR3: TGTGCCAGCAGCTTCCAGACAGATACGCAGTATTTT. Its translation is CASSFQTDTQYF.

The rearrangement links TRBV27 to TRBJ2-1; 8 nucleotides line up with TRBD2. CDR1 is MNHEY, CDR2 SMNVEV, per germline (reference sequence). V shed 3 bases and J 6 bases; nucleotides not matched to a gene: 4. CDR3 length equals 14 residues. The CDR3 nucleotides read TGTGCCAGCAGTTTCGGGACTAGGCCCAATGAGCAGTTCTTC. It specifies CASSFGTRPNEQFF.

The chain joins TRBV10-3 to TRBJ1-5, with D possibly TRBD1 on 5 matching bases. The V end lost 3 bases, the J end lost 6 bases, and 9 bases lay between the germline ends. The CDR3 is 13 residues long. In germline, CDR1 is ENHRY, CDR2 SYGVKD. The CDR3 sequence: CAISDATGQPQHF. The CDR3 coding sequence is TGTGCCATCAGTGACGCAACAGGTCAGCCCCAGCATTTT.

The J gene is TRBJ2-1, the V gene TRBV15, with D possibly matching TRBD1 (5 bases). Germline assignment: CDR1 LNHNV and CDR2 YYDKDF (reference sequence). This CDR3 contains 15 residues. V was trimmed by 5 bases and J by 10 bases, leaving 21 bases between them. The CDR3 bases are TGTGCCACCAGCGGTCAACTGGGGCCTACGAACGAGCAGTTCTTC. The encoded protein is CATSGQLGPTNEQFF. The variable domain in full, with the rest retrieved from reference TRBV15 and TRBJ2-1, is DAMVIQNPRYQVTQFGKPVTLSCSQTLNHNVMYWYQQKSSQAPKLLFHYYDKDFNNEADTPDNFQSRRPNTSFCFLDIRSPGLGDTAMYLCATSGQLGPTNEQFFGPGTRLTVL.

This chain connects TRBV5-1 to TRBJ1-1, with a weak D call TRBD1 (5 bases). The V and J ends lost 0 bases and 6 bases respectively, with 12 bases between them. The CDR3 consists of 14 residues. Germline V gives CDR1 SGHRS, CDR2 YFSETQ. CDR3 sequence: CASSLGGEVAEAFF. The CDR3 bases are TGCGCCAGCAGCTTGGGGGGGGAAGTGGCTGAAGCTTTCTTT.

V is TRBV27 and J is TRBJ2-5, with 7 bases identical to TRBD1. Germline loops: CDR1 MNHEY, CDR2 SMNVEV (reference sequence). Trimming took 4 bases from V and 5 from J; bases not matched to a gene: 7. This CDR3 spans 14 amino acids. The CDR3 sequence is CASSYRQGVETQYF. As DNA, the CDR3 is TGTGCCAGCAGTTACCGACAGGGCGTGGAGACCCAGTACTTC.

This clone came up once. The chain carries TRBV28 and TRBJ1-2; perhaps TRBD1 as D (5 bases). The germline V gene encodes CDR1 MDHEN and CDR2 SYDVKM. The CDR3 sequence is 15 residues long. Trimming cost V 6 bases and J 4 bases, with 18 bases left between them. CDR3 DNA: TGTGCCAGCAGCGAGCGGGGCGGAGGCGGCTATGGCTACACCTTC. Translation gives CASSERGGGGYGYTF.